Each of the 9 T cell receptor beta chains below was sequenced from the same sample in a study of blood T cell repertoires in COVID-19. Assay used: immunoSEQ multiplex PCR; TCRdb lists only in-frame clones, some missing. This table holds about 300,000 clones, more than 75% found once. The sample consisted of PBMCs or T cells enriched from blood (not recorded which). The receptors were gathered from a man aged 30-40 years who had recovered from COVID-19.

V is TRBV5-1 and J is TRBJ1-1, with D possibly matching TRBD1 (6 bases). Germline V gene sequence: CDR1 SGHRS, CDR2 YFSETQ. The CDR3 sequence is 14 residues long. Trimming took off 6 bases at V and 0 bases at J, with 12 bases between the two ends. CDR3 in amino acids: CASTLTGMNTEAFF. The CDR3, as DNA: TGCGCCAGCACCCTGACAGGCATGAACACTGAAGCTTTCTTT.

The rearrangement joins TRBV5-4 to TRBJ2-7, with 8 bases identical to TRBD1. The CDR3 has 15 amino acids. V was pared by 2 bases and J by 2 bases, with 6 bases of the junction left unmatched. Germline CDR1 is SGHNT and CDR2 is YYREEE (reference sequence). The CDR3 protein is CASSLSTGETYEQYF. CDR3 nucleotide sequence: TGTGCCAGCAGCTTATCGACAGGGGAGACCTACGAGCAGTACTTC.

The V and J genes are TRBV4-2 and TRBJ2-1, with TRBD2 matching 14 bases. This CDR3 is 17 amino acids long. Germline V CDR1 and CDR2: LGHNA, YNFKEQ. V gave up 1 base and J gave up 6 bases; unmatched junction bases: 5. The CDR3 here is CASSQAVGTSGSNEQFF. CDR3 nucleotide sequence: TGTGCCAGCAGCCAAGCCGTCGGGACTAGCGGGAGCAATGAGCAGTTCTTC.

The rearrangement links TRBV28 to TRBJ1-5; TRBD1 matches 9 bases. The CDR3 contains 17 residues. Germline V gives CDR1 MDHEN, CDR2 SYDVKM. After removal of 2 bases from V and 0 bases from J, the junction contained 5 bases not matched to a gene. Here the CDR3 DNA reads TGTGCCAGCAGTTTACTACAGGGGGCAAATAGCAATCAGCCCCAGCATTTT. It is translated as CASSLLQGANSNQPQHF.

A note on this clone: One junction end disagrees with the germline gene, perhaps due to a read error. This sequence joins TRBV12-3 or TRBV12-4 and TRBJ1-1, with TRBD1 matching 7 bases. The CDR3 sequence is 11 residues long. The CDR3 nucleotides are TGTGCCAGCAGTTTTGGGACAGAGGGAGATTTT. It translates to CASSFGTEGDF.

J is TRBJ1-2 and V is TRBV5-6; 8 bases agree with TRBD1. V shed 7 bases, J shed 2 bases, and the junction held 4 bases outside the gene matches. CDR1 and CDR2 (germline): SGHDT, YYEEEE. This CDR3 has 13 residues. CDR3 sequence reads: CASVRQGNYGYTF. In DNA, the CDR3 is TGTGCCAGCGTTCGACAGGGGAACTATGGCTACACCTTC. The full variable domain, rest sourced from reference TRBV5-6 and TRBJ1-2, is DAGVTQSPTHLIKTRGQQVTLRCSPKSGHDTVSWYQQALGQGPQFIFQYYEEEERQRGNFPDRFSGHQFPNYSSELNVNALLLGDSALYLCASVRQGNYGYTFGSGTRLTVV.

The chain links TRBV7-8 to TRBJ2-5, with 9 bases aligning to TRBD1. This CDR3 region has 14 residues. Trimming cost V 3 bases and J 4 bases; bases outside gene matches: 3. From germline, CDR1 is SGHVS and CDR2 FQNEAQ. The CDR3 DNA sequence: TGTGCCAGCAGCTTGAACAGGGGGCGAGAGACCCAGTACTTC. Translated: CASSLNRGRETQYF. The entire variable domain, with the rest obtained from reference TRBV7-8 and TRBJ2-5, is as follows: GAGVSQSPRYKVAKRGQDVALRCDPISGHVSLFWYQQALGQGPEFLTYFQNEAQLDKSGLPSDRFFAERPEGSVSTLKIQRTQQEDSAVYLCASSLNRGRETQYFGPGTRLLVL.

The J gene is TRBJ2-7, the V gene TRBV19; TRBD1 might be the D (6 bases). The length of the CDR3 is 16 residues. Germline values: CDR1 LNHDA, CDR2 SQIVND (reference sequence). V was clipped by 5 bases and J by 2 bases, with 19 bases between them. The CDR3, as DNA: TGTGCCAGTAGTCTTACTTCCGGGACACCCACCTACGAGCAGTACTTC. Translation: CASSLTSGTPTYEQYF. Based on the CDR3 plus reference TRBV19 and TRBJ2-7, the full variable domain is DGGITQSPKYLFRKEGQNVTLSCEQNLNHDAMYWYRQDPGQGLRLIYYSQIVNDFQKGDIAEGYSVSREKKESFPLTVTSAQKNPTAFYLCASSLTSGTPTYEQYFGPGTRLTVT.

The chain joins TRBV11-2 to TRBJ2-4; 9 positions match TRBD2. The CDR3 loop spans 13 amino acids. V shed 5 bases and J 13 bases; nucleotides not matched to a gene: 9. Germline CDR1 SGHAT, CDR2 FQNNGV. CDR3 protein: CASSTFGSGGQYF. The CDR3 DNA reads TGTGCCAGCAGCACCTTTGGCAGCGGGGGGCAGTACTTC.